This section outlines one T cell receptor (beta chain) sequence together with its context. The sample belongs to a study of cytomegalovirus exposure and HLA in healthy donors. PCR amplification relied on 60 Vbeta primers (plus 13 Jbeta primers). TCRdb's table, derived via immunoSEQ multiplex PCR, lists solely in-frame clones and lacks some. Of tens of thousands of clones listed, approximately 80% are singletons. The sequencing sample was made of PBMCs. This clonotype was obtained from a man between 25 and 39 years old in good health and CMV-seronegative.

CDR3 in amino acids: CATGTGAAWQQYF. The CDR3 coding sequence is TGTGCCACCGGGACAGGGGCGGCTTGGCAGCAGTACTTC. V gene TRBV6-5 combines with J gene TRBJ2-5, with 10 bases matching TRBD1. This CDR3 has 13 amino acids. Germline CDR1 is MNHEY and CDR2 is SVGAGI. Trimming cost V 10 bases and J 11 bases; bases outside gene matches: 13.